This TCR beta chain comes out of a study of CD8+ T cells in alopecia areata. After isolation, RNA underwent reverse transcription to generate cDNA as the sequencing template. The data were produced by immunoSEQ multiplex PCR, yet TCRdb's version contains in-frame clones alone and is incomplete. The sample has approximately 210,000 clones; around two fifths are singletons. The CDR3 covers 14 residues. The V segment lost 10 bases and the J segment 1 base; nucleotides outside the gene matches: 8. The germline V gene encodes CDR1 MDHEN and CDR2 SYDVKM. Treatment denoted: oral pan-JAK inhibitor, 5-10 mg twice daily.

The TCR comes from a human donor with alopecia areata. This chain joins TRBV28 and TRBJ2-7, with 9 bases lining up with TRBD1. The sequences come from CD4+ T cells sorted from blood, collected at roughly week 36, from a patient treated with tofacitinib. Here the CDR3 reads CATRTGALSYEQYF. The CDR3 coding sequence is TGTGCCACCCGGACAGGGGCGTTATCCTACGAGCAGTACTTC. Complete variable domain (other parts from reference TRBV28 and TRBJ2-7): DVKVTQSSRYLVKRTGEKVFLECVQDMDHENMFWYRQDPGLGLRLIYFSYDVKMKEKGDIPEGYSVSREKKERFSLILESASTNQTSMYLCATRTGALSYEQYFGPGTRLTVT.